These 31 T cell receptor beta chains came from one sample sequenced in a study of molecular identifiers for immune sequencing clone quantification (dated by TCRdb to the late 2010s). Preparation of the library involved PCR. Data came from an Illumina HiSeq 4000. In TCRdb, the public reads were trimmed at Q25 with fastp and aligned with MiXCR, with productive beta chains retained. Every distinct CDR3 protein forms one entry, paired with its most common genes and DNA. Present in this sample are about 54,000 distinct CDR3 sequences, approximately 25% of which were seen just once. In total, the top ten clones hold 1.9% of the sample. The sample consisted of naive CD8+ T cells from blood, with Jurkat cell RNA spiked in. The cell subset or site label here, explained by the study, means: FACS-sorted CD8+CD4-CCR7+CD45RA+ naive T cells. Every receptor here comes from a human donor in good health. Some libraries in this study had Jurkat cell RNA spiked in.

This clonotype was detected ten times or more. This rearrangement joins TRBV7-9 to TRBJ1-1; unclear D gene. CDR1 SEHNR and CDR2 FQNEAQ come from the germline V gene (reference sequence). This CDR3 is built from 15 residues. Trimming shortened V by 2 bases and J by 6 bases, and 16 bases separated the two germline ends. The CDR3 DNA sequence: TGTGCCAGCAGCTTACAGGTTGGGGTTTTCGCTGAAGCTTTCTTT. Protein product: CASSLQVGVFAEAFF.

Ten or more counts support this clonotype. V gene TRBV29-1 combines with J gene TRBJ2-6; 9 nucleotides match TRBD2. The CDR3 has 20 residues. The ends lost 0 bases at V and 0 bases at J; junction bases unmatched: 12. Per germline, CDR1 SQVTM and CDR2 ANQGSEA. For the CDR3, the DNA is TGCAGCGTTGAAGATAGGCGGCTAGCGGGGAAAAACTCTGGGGCCAACGTCCTGACTTTC. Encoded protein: CSVEDRRLAGKNSGANVLTF.

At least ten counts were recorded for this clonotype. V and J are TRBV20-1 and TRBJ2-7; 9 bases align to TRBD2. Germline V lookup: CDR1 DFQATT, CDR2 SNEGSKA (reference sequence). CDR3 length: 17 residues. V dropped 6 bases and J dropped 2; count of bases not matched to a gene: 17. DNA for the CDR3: TGCAGTGCCATAGGGCCCCACTCGAGCGGGAGGACCTACGAGCAGTACTTC. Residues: CSAIGPHSSGRTYEQYF.

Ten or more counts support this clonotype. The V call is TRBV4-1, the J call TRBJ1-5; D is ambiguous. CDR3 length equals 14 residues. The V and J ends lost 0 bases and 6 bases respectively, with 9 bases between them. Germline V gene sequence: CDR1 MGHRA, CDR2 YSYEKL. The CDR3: CASSQDLSIQPQHF. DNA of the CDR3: TGCGCCAGCAGCCAAGATTTAAGTATTCAGCCCCAGCATTTT.

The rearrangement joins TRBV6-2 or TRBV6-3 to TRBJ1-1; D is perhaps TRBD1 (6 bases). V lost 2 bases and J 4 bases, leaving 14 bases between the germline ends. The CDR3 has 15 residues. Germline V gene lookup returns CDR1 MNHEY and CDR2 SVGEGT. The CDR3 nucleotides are TGTGCCAGCAGTTACGCGGGGCAGGGGCGCACTGAAGCTTTCTTT. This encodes CASSYAGQGRTEAFF.

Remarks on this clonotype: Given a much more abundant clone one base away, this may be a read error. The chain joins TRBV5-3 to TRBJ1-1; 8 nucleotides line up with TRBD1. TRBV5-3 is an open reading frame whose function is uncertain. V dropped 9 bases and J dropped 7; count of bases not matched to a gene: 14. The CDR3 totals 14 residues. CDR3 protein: CANSWGIGTGEAFF. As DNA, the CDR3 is TGTGCCAACAGCTGGGGGATAGGGACAGGTGAAGCTTTCTTT.

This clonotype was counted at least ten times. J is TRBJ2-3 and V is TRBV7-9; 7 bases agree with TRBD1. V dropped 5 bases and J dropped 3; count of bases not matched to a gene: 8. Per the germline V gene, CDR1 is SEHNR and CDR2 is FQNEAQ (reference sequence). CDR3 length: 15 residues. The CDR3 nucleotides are TGTGCCAGCAGCCCAAGGACAGGTTTGACAGATACGCAGTATTTT. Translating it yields CASSPRTGLTDTQYF.

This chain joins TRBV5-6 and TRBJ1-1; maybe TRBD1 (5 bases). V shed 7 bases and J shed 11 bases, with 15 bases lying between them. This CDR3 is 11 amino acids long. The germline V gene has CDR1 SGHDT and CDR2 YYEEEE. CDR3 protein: CASVIRGKAFF. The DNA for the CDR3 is TGTGCCAGCGTAATTCGGGGGAAGGCTTTCTTT.

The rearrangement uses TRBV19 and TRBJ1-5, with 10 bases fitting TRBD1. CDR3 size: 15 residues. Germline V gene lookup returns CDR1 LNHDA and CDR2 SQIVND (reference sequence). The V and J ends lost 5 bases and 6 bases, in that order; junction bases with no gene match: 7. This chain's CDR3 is CASSPGDRGRQPQHF. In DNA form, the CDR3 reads TGTGCCAGTAGTCCTGGGGACAGGGGTCGTCAGCCCCAGCATTTT.

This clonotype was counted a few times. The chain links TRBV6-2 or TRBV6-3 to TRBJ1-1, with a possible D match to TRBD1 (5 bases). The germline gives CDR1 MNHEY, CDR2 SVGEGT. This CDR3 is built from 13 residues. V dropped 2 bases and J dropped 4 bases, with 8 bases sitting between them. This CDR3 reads CASSYEGSTEAFF. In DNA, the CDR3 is TGTGCCAGCAGTTACGAGGGGTCCACTGAAGCTTTCTTT.

In DNA, the CDR3 is TGTGCCATCAGTGGCGGGACAGGGGGCTATCCGGAATATGGCTACACCTTC. Its protein is CAISGGTGGYPEYGYTF. The V and J genes are TRBV10-3 and TRBJ1-2, with 12 bases matching TRBD1. The CDR3 has 17 residues. V dropped 4 bases and J dropped 5; count of bases not matched to a gene: 11. Germline CDR1 is ENHRY and CDR2 is SYGVKD.

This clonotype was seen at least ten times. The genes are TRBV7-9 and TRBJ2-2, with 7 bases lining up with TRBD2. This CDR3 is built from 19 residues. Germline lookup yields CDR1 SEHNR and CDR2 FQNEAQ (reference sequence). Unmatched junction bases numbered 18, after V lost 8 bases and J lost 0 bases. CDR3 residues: CASYDSGGPTAPNTGELFF. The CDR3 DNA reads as TGTGCCAGCTACGACTCGGGGGGACCGACAGCTCCGAACACCGGGGAGCTGTTTTTT.

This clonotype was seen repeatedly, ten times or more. The CDR3 DNA reads as TGTGCCAGCAGCGTCCGGGACAGTCATCTAGCCAAAAACATTCAGTACTTC. Its translation: CASSVRDSHLAKNIQYF. The chain joins TRBV7-9 to TRBJ2-4, with 7 nucleotides matching TRBD1. The CDR3 covers 17 residues. The V and J ends lost 5 bases and 0 bases, in that order; junction bases with no gene match: 10. Germline V lookup: CDR1 SEHNR, CDR2 FQNEAQ (reference sequence).

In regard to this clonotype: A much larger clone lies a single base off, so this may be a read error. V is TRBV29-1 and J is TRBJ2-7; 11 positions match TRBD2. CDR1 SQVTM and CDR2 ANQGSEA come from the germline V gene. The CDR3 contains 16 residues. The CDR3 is CSAEGRSSGGSYEQYF. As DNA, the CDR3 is TGCAGCGCTGAAGGTAGATCTAGCGGGGGGTCCTACGAGCAGTACTTC.

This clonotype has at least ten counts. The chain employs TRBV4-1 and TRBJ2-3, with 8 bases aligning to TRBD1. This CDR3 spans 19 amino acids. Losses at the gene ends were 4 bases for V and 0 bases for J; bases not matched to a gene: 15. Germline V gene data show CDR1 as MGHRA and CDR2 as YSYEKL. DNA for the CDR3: TGCGCCAGCAGCCCTGCCCACCCAGACAGGGGCATCAGCACAGATACGCAGTATTTT. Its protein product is CASSPAHPDRGISTDTQYF.

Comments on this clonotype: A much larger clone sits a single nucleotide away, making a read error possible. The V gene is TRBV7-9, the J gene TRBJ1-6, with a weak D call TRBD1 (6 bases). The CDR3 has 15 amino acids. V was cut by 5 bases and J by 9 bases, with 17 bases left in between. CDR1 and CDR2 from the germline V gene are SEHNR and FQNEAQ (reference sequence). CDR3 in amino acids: CASSNYREVFSPLHF. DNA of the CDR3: TGTGCCAGCAGCAATTACAGGGAGGTTTTTTCACCCCTCCACTTT.

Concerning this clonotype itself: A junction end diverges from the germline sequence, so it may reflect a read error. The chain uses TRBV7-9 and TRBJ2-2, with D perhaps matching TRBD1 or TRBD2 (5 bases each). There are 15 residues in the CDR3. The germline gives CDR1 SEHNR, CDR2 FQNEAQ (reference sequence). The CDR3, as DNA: TGTGCCAGCAGCGATACAGGACGGAACACCGGGGAGCTGGTTTTT. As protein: CASSDTGRNTGELVF.

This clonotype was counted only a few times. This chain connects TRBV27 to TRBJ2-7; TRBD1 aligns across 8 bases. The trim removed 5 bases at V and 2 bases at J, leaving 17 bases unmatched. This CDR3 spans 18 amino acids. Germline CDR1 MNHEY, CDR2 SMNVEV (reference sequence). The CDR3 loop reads CASSPLSFGQGIAYEQYF. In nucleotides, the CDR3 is TGTGCCAGCAGTCCGCTATCCTTCGGACAGGGAATCGCCTACGAGCAGTACTTC.

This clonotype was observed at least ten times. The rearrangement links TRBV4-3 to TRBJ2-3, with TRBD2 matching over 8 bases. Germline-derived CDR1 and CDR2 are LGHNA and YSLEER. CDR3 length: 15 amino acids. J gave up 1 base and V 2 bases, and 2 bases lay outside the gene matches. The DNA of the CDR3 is TGCGCCAGCAGCCAACAACTAGCGGGCACAGATACGCAGTATTTT. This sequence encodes CASSQQLAGTDTQYF.

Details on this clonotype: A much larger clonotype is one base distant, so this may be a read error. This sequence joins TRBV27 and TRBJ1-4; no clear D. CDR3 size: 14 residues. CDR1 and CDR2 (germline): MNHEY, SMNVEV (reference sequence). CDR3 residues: CASSLSVLADELSF. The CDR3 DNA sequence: TGTGCCAGCAGTTTATCTGTCCTGGCCGACGAACTGTCTTTT.

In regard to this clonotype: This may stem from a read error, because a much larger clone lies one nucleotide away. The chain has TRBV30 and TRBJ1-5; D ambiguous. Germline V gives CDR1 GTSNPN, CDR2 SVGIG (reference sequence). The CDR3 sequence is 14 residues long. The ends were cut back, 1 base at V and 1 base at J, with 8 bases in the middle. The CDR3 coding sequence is TGTGCCTGGAGTGAAGCATCCAGCAATCAGCCCCAGCATTTT. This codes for CAWSEASSNQPQHF.

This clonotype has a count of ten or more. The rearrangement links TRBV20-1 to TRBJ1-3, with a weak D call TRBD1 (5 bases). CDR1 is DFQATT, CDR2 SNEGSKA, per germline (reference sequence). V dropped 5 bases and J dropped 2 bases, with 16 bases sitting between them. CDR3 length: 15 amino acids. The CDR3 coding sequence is TGCAGTGCTGCGGACGACATGGGGGCTGGAAACACCATATATTTT. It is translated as CSAADDMGAGNTIYF.

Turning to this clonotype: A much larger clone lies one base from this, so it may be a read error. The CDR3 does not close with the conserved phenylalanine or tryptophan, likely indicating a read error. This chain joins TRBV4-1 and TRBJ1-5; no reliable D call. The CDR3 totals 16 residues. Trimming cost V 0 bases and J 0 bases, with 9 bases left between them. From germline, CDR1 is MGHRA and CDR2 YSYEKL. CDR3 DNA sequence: TGCGCCAGCAGCCAAGATTGGGGTGCTAGCAATCAGCCCCAGCATTAT. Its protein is CASSQDWGASNQPQHY.

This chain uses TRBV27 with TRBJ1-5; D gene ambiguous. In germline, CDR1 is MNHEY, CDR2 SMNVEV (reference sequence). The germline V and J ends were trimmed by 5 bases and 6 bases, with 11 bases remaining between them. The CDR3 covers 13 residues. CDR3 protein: CASSPASGQPQHF. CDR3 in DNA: TGTGCCAGCAGTCCGGCTTCGGGTCAGCCCCAGCATTTT.

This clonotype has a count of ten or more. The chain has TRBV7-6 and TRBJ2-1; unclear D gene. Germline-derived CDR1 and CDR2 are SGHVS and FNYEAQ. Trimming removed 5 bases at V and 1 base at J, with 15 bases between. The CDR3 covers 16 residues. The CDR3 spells CASSPETFASYNEQFF. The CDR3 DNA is TGTGCCAGCAGCCCAGAGACATTCGCTTCCTACAATGAGCAGTTCTTC.

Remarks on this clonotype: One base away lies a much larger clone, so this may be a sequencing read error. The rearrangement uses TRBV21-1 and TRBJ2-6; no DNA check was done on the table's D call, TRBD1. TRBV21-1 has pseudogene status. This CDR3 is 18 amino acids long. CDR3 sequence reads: CASSHPDGYSSGASVLTF. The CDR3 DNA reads TGTGCCAGCAGCCATCCCGACGGGTATAGCTCTGGGGCCAGCGTCCTGACTTTC.

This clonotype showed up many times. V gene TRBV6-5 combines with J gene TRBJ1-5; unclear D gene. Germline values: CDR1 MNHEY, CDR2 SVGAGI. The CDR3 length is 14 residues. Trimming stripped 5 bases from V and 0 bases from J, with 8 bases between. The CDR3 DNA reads TGTGCCAGCAGTCCTCTGGGTAGCAATCAGCCCCAGCATTTT. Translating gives CASSPLGSNQPQHF.

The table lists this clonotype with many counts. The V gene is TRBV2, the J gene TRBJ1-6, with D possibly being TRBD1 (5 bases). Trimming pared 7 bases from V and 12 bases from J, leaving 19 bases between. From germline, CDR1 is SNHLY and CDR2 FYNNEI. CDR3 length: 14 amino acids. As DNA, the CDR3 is TGTGCCAGCATCCAGGACCTTAATGGGGGACCCCTCCACTTT. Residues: CASIQDLNGGPLHF.

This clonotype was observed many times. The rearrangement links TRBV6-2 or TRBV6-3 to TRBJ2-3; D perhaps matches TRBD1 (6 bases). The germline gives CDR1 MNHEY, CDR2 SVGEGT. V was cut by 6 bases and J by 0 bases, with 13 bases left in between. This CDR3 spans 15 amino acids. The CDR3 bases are TGTGCCAGCAGCTTCGGACAGACGAGCACAGATACGCAGTATTTT. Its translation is CASSFGQTSTDTQYF.

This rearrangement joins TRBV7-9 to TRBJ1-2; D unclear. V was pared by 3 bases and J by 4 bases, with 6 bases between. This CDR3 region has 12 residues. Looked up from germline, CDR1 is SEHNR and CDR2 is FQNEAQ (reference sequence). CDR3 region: CASSFTGYGYTF. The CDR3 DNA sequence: TGTGCCAGCAGCTTCACCGGCTATGGCTACACCTTC.

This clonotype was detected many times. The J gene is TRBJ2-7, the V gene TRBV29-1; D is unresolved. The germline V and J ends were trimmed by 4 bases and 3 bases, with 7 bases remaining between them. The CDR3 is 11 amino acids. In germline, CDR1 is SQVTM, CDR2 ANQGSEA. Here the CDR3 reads CSVGQSYEQYF. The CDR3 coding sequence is TGCAGCGTTGGTCAGAGCTACGAGCAGTACTTC.